This TCR beta chain comes out of a study of T cells expressing NK-cell markers. Study in general: One of eight sequenced donors was HCMV-seronegative; the other seven were seropositive.

The length of the CDR3 is 14 residues. The V gene's germline CDR1 is MNHEY and CDR2 SVGAGI. Libraries used 5'RACE template switching adding universal primer site and UMIs. After re-calling the 5' RACE reads, TCRdb lists one entry per CDR3 protein, DNA absent. Its listing shows about 460,000 distinct CDR3 sequences. Concerning this clonotype itself: Antigen unknown.

Study observations and caveats: In a group of 5 to 7 donors, dominant NKG2C+ clonotypes represented roughly 1.0-7.5% of CD8+ T cells. Once again these clonotypes came out on top in the CD3+CD56-NKG2C+ fraction of several donors.

This TCR derives from a woman in her forties or fifties in good health. The chain carries TRBV6-5 and TRBJ2-3. The sample comprised blood T cells: a sorted CD56 or NKG2C T cell subset, CD4+ or CD8+ T cells, or bulk PBMC T cells (not recorded which). This chain's CDR3 is CASSTLSAQDTQYF.